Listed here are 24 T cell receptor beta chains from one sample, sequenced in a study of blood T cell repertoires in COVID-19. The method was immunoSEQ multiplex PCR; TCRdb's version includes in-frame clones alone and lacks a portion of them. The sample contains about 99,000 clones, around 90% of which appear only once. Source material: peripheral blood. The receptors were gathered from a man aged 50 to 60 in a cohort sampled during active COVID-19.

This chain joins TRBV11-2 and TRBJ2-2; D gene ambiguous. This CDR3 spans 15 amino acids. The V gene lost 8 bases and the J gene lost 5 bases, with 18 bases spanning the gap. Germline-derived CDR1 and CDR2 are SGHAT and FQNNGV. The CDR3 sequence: CASRGSGIWTGELFF. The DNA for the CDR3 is TGTGCCAGCCGTGGGTCAGGTATATGGACCGGGGAGCTGTTTTTT.

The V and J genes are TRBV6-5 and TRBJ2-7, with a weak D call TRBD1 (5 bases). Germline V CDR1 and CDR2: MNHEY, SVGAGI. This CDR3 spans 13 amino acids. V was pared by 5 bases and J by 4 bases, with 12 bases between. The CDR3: CASSPDTFYEQYV. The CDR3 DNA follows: TGTGCCAGCAGTCCGGACACCTTTTACGAGCAGTACGTC.

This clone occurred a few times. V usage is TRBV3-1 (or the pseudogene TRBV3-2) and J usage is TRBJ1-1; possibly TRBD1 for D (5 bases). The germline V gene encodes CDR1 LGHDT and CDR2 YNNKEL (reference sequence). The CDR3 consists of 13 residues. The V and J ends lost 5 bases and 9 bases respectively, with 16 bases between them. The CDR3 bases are TGTGCCAGCAGCGTAGAACGGGGGAGTCAAGCTTTCTTT. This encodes CASSVERGSQAFF.

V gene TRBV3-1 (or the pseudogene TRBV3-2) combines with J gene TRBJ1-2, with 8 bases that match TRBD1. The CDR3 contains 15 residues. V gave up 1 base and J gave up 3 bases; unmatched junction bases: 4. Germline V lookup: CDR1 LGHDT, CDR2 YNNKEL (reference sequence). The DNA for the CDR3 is TGTGCCAGCAGCCAAGGACAGGGGACCTACTATGGCTACACCTTC. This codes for CASSQGQGTYYGYTF.

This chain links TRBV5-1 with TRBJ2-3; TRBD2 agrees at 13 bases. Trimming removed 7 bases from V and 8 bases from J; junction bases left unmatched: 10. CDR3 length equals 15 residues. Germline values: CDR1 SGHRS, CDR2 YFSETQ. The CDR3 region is CASERTSGGGGTQYF. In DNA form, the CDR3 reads TGCGCCAGCGAGAGGACTAGCGGGGGCGGAGGTACGCAGTATTTT.

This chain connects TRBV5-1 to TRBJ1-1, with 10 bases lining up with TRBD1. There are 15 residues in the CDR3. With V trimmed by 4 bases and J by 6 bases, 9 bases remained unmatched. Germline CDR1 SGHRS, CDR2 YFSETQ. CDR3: CASSQPDRGQPEAFF. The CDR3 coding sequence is TGCGCCAGCAGCCAGCCAGACAGGGGGCAGCCTGAAGCTTTCTTT.

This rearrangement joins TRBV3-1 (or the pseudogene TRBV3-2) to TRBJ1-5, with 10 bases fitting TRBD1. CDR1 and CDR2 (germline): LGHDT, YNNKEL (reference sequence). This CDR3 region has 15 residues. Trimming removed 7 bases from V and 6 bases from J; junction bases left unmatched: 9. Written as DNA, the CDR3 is TGTGCCAGCACCATGGGACAGGGGTTGGGTCAGCCCCAGCATTTT. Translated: CASTMGQGLGQPQHF.

The CDR3 is CASSLGTSGGARRTQYF. CDR3 DNA sequence: TGTGCCAGCAGCTTAGGGACTAGCGGGGGGGCCAGACGGACCCAGTACTTC. This chain uses TRBV7-2 with TRBJ2-5; 15 bases agree with TRBD2. The CDR3 consists of 17 residues. CDR1 and CDR2 (germline): SGHTA, FQGNSA. The trim removed 1 base at V and 7 bases at J, leaving 7 bases unmatched.

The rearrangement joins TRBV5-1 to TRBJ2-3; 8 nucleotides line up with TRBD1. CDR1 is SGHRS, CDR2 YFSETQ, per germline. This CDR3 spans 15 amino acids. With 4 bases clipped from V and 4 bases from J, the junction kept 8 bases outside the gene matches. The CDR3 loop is CASSLQGAQSDTQYF. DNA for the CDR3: TGCGCCAGCAGCCTCCAGGGGGCGCAATCAGATACGCAGTATTTT. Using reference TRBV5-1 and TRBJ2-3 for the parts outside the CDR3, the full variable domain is KAGVTQTPRYLIKTRGQQVTLSCSPISGHRSVSWYQQTPGQGLQFLFEYFSETQRNKGNFPGRFSGRQFSNSRSEMNVSTLELGDSALYLCASSLQGAQSDTQYFGPGTRLTVL.

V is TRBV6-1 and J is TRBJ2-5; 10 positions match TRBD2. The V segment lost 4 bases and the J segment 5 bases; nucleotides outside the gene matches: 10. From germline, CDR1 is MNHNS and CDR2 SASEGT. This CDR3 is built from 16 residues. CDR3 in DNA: TGTGCCAGCAGTGCGTTTAGCGGGGGGCCGGGGGAGACCCAGTACTTC. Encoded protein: CASSAFSGGPGETQYF.

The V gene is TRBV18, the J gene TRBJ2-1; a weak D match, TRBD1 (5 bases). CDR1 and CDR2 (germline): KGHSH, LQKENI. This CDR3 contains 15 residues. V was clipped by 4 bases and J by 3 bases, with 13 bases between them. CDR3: CASSQRGGGYNEQFF. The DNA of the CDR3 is TGTGCCAGCTCACAAAGGGGCGGTGGCTACAATGAGCAGTTCTTC.

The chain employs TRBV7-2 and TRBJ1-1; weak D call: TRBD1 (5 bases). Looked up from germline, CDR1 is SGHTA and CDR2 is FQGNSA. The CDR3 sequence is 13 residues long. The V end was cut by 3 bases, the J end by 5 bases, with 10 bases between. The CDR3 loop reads CASSFGGGTEAFF. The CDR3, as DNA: TGTGCCAGCAGCTTTGGGGGAGGGACTGAAGCTTTCTTT.

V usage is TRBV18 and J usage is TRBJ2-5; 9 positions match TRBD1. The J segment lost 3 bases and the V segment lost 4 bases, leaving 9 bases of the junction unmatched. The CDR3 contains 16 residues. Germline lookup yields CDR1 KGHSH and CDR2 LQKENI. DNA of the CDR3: TGTGCCAGCTCACGTCAAGACCGGGACAGGGAAGAGACCCAGTACTTC. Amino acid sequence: CASSRQDRDREETQYF. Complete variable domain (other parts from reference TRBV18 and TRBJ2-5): NAGVMQNPRHLVRRRGQEARLRCSPMKGHSHVYWYRQLPEEGLKFMVYLQKENIIDESGMPKERFSAEFPKEGPSILRIQQVVRGDSAAYFCASSRQDRDREETQYFGPGTRLLVL.

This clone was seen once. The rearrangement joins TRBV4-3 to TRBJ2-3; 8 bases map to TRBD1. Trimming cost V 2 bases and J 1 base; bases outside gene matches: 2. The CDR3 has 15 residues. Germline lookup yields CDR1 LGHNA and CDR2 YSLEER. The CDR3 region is CASSQQGAGTDTQYF. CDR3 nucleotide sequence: TGCGCCAGCAGCCAACAGGGGGCCGGCACAGATACGCAGTATTTT.

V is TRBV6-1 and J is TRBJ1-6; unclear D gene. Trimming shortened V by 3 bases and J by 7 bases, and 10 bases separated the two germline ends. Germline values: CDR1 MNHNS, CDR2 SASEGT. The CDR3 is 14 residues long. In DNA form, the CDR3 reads TGTGCCAGCAGTGAGGGCAGAGTAAATTCACCCCTCCACTTT. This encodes CASSEGRVNSPLHF.

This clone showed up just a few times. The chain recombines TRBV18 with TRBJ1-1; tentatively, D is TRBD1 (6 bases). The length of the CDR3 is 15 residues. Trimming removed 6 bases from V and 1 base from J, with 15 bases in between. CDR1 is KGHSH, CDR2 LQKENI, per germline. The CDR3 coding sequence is TGTGCCAGCTCTCCCGTGGGACACAAGAACACTGAAGCTTTCTTT. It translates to CASSPVGHKNTEAFF.

The DNA of the CDR3 is TGTGCCAGCAGCTTAGATGTGACAGGACGGGAGACCCAGTACTTC. Protein sequence: CASSLDVTGRETQYF. The chain links TRBV7-9 to TRBJ2-5; D might be TRBD1 (6 bases). The V gene's germline CDR1 is SEHNR and CDR2 FQNEAQ (reference sequence). Trimming took off 1 base at V and 5 bases at J, with 14 bases between the two ends. The CDR3 contains 15 residues. The complete variable domain, with remaining parts taken from reference TRBV7-9 and TRBJ2-5, reads DTGVSQNPRHKITKRGQNVTFRCDPISEHNRLYWYRQTLGQGPEFLTYFQNEAQLEKSRLLSDRFSAERPKGSFSTLEIQRTEQGDSAMYLCASSLDVTGRETQYFGPGTRLLVL.

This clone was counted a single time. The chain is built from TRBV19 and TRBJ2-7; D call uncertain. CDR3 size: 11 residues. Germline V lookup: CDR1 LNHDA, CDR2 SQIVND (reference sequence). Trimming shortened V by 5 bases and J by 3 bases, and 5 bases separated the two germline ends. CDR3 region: CASSSYYEQYF. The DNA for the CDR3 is TGTGCCAGTAGTTCGTACTACGAGCAGTACTTC.

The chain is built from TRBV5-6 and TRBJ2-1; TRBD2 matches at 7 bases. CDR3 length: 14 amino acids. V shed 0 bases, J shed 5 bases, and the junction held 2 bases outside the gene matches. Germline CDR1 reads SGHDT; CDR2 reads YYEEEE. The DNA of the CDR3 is TGTGCCAGCAGCTTGGTCGGGGGGAACAATGAGCAGTTCTTC. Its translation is CASSLVGGNNEQFF. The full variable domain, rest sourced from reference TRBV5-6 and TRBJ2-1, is DAGVTQSPTHLIKTRGQQVTLRCSPKSGHDTVSWYQQALGQGPQFIFQYYEEEERQRGNFPDRFSGHQFPNYSSELNVNALLLGDSALYLCASSLVGGNNEQFFGPGTRLTVL.

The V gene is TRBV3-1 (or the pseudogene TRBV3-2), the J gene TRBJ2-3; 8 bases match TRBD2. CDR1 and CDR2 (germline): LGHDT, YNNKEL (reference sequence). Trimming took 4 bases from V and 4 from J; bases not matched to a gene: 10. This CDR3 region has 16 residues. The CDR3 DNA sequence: TGTGCCAGCAGCCGTGTCCCGGGACTAGGATCAGATACGCAGTATTTT. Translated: CASSRVPGLGSDTQYF.

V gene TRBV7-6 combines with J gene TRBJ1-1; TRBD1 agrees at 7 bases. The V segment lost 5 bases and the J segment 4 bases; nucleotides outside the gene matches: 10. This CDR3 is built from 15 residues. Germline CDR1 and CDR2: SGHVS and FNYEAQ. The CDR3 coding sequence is TGTGCCAGCAGCGCCGAAACAGGGGCCCTCACTGAAGCTTTCTTT. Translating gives CASSAETGALTEAFF.

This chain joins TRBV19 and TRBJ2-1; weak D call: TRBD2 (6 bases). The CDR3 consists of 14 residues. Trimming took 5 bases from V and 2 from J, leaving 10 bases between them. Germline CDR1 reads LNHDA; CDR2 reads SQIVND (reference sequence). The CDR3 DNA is TGTGCCAGTAGTGGACGGGAGACCTACAATGAGCAGTTCTTC. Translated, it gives CASSGRETYNEQFF. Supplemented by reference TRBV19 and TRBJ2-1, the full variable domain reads DGGITQSPKYLFRKEGQNVTLSCEQNLNHDAMYWYRQDPGQGLRLIYYSQIVNDFQKGDIAEGYSVSREKKESFPLTVTSAQKNPTAFYLCASSGRETYNEQFFGPGTRLTVL.

CDR3 DNA sequence: TGTGCCACCTCCGTGAGTCTTGGCGGTTCCTACGAGCAGTACTTC. Translated, it gives CATSVSLGGSYEQYF. This chain joins TRBV19 and TRBJ2-7; D gene ambiguous. Germline V gene data show CDR1 as LNHDA and CDR2 as SQIVND (reference sequence). V was trimmed by 10 bases and J by 1 base, leaving 20 bases between them. The length of the CDR3 is 15 residues.

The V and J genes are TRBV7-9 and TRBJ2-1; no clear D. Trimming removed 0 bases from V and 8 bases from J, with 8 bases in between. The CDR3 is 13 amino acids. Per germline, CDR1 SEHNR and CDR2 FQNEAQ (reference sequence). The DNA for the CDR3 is TGTGCCAGCAGCTTAGCGAACATATATGAGCAGTTCTTC. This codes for CASSLANIYEQFF.